This T cell receptor (beta chain) was obtained from a study of cytomegalovirus exposure and HLA in healthy donors. Overall study context: Earlier, 200 million or so T cells were analyzed, and more than 100 million unique TCR beta sequences were found among them. The study's findings and limits: Cytomegalovirus association was listed for about 150 TCR beta chains. A previous analysis found most TCR beta V segments productive roughly 87% or roughly 30% of the time. Sequences of the TCR beta chain were said to predict the HLA-A and HLA-B alleles of most subjects accurately.

Germline CDR1 SGHRS, CDR2 YFSETQ. This CDR3 comprises 15 residues. The V gene lost 1 base and the J gene lost 8 bases, with 17 bases spanning the gap. Researchers ran the PCR with 60 Vbeta and 13 Jbeta primers. Sequenced by immunoSEQ multiplex PCR; TCRdb stores in-frame clones only, minus some. The data show under 130,000 clones, with 77% seen just once and about 8.3% held by the top ten. Note on this clone: Its antigen is unidentified.

The TCR comes from a woman aged 40 to 50 in good health and CMV-seropositive. The sequenced sample was PBMCs. This chain links TRBV5-1 with TRBJ2-3; D ambiguous. CDR3 amino acids: CASSLTEAPLGTQYF. CDR3 coding DNA: TGCGCCAGCAGCTTGACAGAAGCCCCTTTAGGTACGCAGTATTTT.